The 14 T cell receptor beta chains below all came from one sample that was sequenced in a study of CD8+CD57+ T cells in acquired aplastic anemia. Patients included in sequencing had previously demonstrated CD8+CD57+ cell expansion by flow cytometry. The study profiled TCR beta VDJ and CDR3 using genomic DNA as template. TCRdb called the reads again in MiXCR, with one record for every CDR3 protein. The sample includes 450,000 to 550,000 distinct CDR3 sequences, under 40% of them seen just once. The sequenced sample consisted of sorted CD4+, CD8+, or CD8+CD57+ T cells (not recorded which) from PBMCs. Receptors originate from a human donor with aplastic anemia.

V gene TRBV7-2 combines with J gene TRBJ2-5; 11 bases match TRBD1. CDR1 and CDR2 from the germline V gene are SGHTA and FQGNSA. The CDR3 has 19 amino acids. Trimming removed 0 bases from V and 5 bases from J; junction bases left unmatched: 14. The CDR3 DNA sequence: TGTGCCAGCAGCTTAGCCAACCCCACTACCGGGACAGGGGGGGAGACCCAGTACTTC. As protein: CASSLANPTTGTGGETQYF.

Only a few counts were recorded for this clonotype. The chain links TRBV7-3 to TRBJ2-2; D gene unclear. Germline CDR1 reads SGHTA; CDR2 reads FQGTGA. Trimming took 2 bases from V and 8 from J, leaving 9 bases between them. The CDR3 is made up of 13 amino acids. CDR3 in DNA: TGTGCCAGCAGCTTATTTGGATCTGGGGAGCTGTTTTTT. As protein: CASSLFGSGELFF. Combining the CDR3 with reference TRBV7-3 and TRBJ2-2 gives the whole variable domain GAGVSQTPSNKVTEKGKYVELRCDPISGHTALYWYRQSLGQGPEFLIYFQGTGAADDSGLPNDRFFAVRPEGSVSTLKIQRTERGDSAVYLCASSLFGSGELFFGEGSRLTVL.

This clonotype was counted a few times. The chain has TRBV2 and TRBJ2-3, with D possibly matching TRBD1 (6 bases). The CDR3 covers 14 residues. CDR1 and CDR2 (germline): SNHLY, FYNNEI. Trimming removed 6 bases at V and 2 bases at J, with 12 bases between. The CDR3 nucleotides are TGTGCCAGCAGGGACGGACAGTTCACAGATACGCAGTATTTT. The encoded protein is CASRDGQFTDTQYF.

For this clonotype: The junction shows a germline mismatch at one end, possibly a read error. The chain joins TRBV11-2 to TRBJ2-7; TRBD1 aligns across 8 bases. The CDR3 is 14 amino acids. Germline CDR1 and CDR2: SGHAT and FQNNGV. The DNA of the CDR3 is TGTGCCAGCAGCTTAGATAGGGACAGGTACGAGCAATACTTC. Amino acids: CASSLDRDRYEQYF.

Points on this clonotype: A much larger clone differs from this one at a single base, so this may be a read error. The rearrangement uses TRBV7-8 and TRBJ1-2; D not certain. The germline V and J ends were trimmed by 5 bases and 7 bases, with 23 bases remaining between them. CDR1 SGHVS and CDR2 FQNEAQ come from the germline V gene. CDR3 size: 16 residues. The CDR3 coding sequence is TGTGCCAGCAGCCCCCGACTGGCAGCGGAGCCCTGTGGCTACACCTTC. Residues: CASSPRLAAEPCGYTF.

The sample holds a few counts of this clonotype. The chain joins TRBV6-6 to TRBJ2-5, with D uncertain. The CDR3 is made up of 13 amino acids. Germline CDR1 and CDR2: MNHNY and SVGAGI (reference sequence). Trimming took off 2 bases at V and 4 bases at J, with 8 bases between the two ends. The CDR3 loop reads CASSYRIRETQYF. The CDR3 coding sequence is TGTGCCAGCAGTTACAGGATTCGAGAGACCCAGTACTTC.

This clonotype was seen many times. The chain is built from TRBV7-8 and TRBJ1-1; D unclear. The CDR3 loop spans 14 amino acids. V dropped 1 base and J dropped 4 bases, with 10 bases sitting between them. Germline V gene lookup returns CDR1 SGHVS and CDR2 FQNEAQ. The CDR3 reads CASSLGSIGTEAFF. The CDR3 coding sequence is TGTGCCAGCAGCTTAGGCTCGATCGGCACTGAAGCTTTCTTT. Full variable domain (remainder filled in from reference TRBV7-8 and TRBJ1-1): GAGVSQSPRYKVAKRGQDVALRCDPISGHVSLFWYQQALGQGPEFLTYFQNEAQLDKSGLPSDRFFAERPEGSVSTLKIQRTQQEDSAVYLCASSLGSIGTEAFFGQGTRLTVV.

Comments on this clonotype: A much larger clone differs from this one at a single base, so this may be a read error. V is TRBV20-1 and J is TRBJ1-2; 7 bases line up with TRBD1. Germline loops: CDR1 DFQATT, CDR2 SNEGSKA (reference sequence). V lost 6 bases, J lost 7 bases, and 11 bases stayed unmatched. The CDR3 totals 13 residues. The CDR3 loop is CSADVRQGCGYTF. The DNA for the CDR3 is TGCAGTGCCGACGTCAGACAGGGATGTGGCTACACCTTC.

The chain uses TRBV5-5 and TRBJ1-6; 8 bases line up with TRBD1. Germline assignment: CDR1 SGHKS and CDR2 YYEKEE (reference sequence). The junction had 3 bases not matched to a gene; V was cut back by 0 bases and J by 7 bases. CDR3 size: 15 residues. The CDR3 here is CASSLAGQENSPLHF. The CDR3 region has the DNA TGTGCCAGCAGCTTGGCGGGACAGGAAAATTCACCCCTCCACTTT.

CDR3 DNA sequence: TGTGCCATACAGCGCTCTGGGGCCAACGTCCTGACTTTC. The encoded protein is CAIQRSGANVLTF. The chain uses TRBV6-2 or TRBV6-3 and TRBJ2-6; no clear D. CDR3 length equals 13 residues. Germline V CDR1 and CDR2: MNHEY, SVGEGT. V shed 10 bases and J shed 0 bases, with 7 bases lying between them.

This rearrangement joins TRBV10-3 to TRBJ1-5; 9 bases match TRBD1. The CDR3 runs 13 residues. CDR1 is ENHRY and CDR2 is SYGVKD in the germline V gene. The V segment lost 6 bases and the J segment 4 bases; nucleotides outside the gene matches: 1. The CDR3 reads CAISDRGNQPQHF. The CDR3 DNA is TGTGCCATCAGCGACAGGGGGAATCAGCCCCAGCATTTT.

This rearrangement joins TRBV2 to TRBJ1-3, with TRBD1 matching 9 bases. Trimming removed 7 bases from V and 2 bases from J; junction bases left unmatched: 6. Germline V lookup: CDR1 SNHLY, CDR2 FYNNEI. This CDR3 region has 15 residues. Here the CDR3 reads CASNRDRVPGNTIYF. In DNA, the CDR3 is TGTGCCAGCAACCGGGACAGGGTCCCTGGAAACACCATATATTTT. The variable domain in full, completed from reference TRBV2 and TRBJ1-3, reads EPEVTQTPSHQVTQMGQEVILRCVPISNHLYFYWYRQILGQKVEFLVSFYNNEISEKSEIFDDQFSVERPDGSNFTLKIRSTKLEDSAMYFCASNRDRVPGNTIYFGEGSWLTVV.

This clonotype came up a few times. This may stem from a read error, because a much larger clone lies one nucleotide away. The rearrangement uses TRBV7-9 and TRBJ2-7; unclear D gene. Germline V gene data show CDR1 as SEHNR and CDR2 as FQNEAQ (reference sequence). The CDR3 spans 11 residues. Deletions cut 3 bases from V and 6 bases from J, with 6 bases between. CDR3 DNA sequence: TGTGCCAGCAGCTTCAGCCGCGAGCAGTACTTC. Protein sequence: CASSFSREQYF. Based on the CDR3 plus reference TRBV7-9 and TRBJ2-7, the full variable domain is DTGVSQNPRHKITKRGQNVTFRCDPISEHNRLYWYRQTLGQGPEFLTYFQNEAQLEKSRLLSDRFSAERPKGSFSTLEIQRTEQGDSAMYLCASSFSREQYFGPGTRLTVT.

The chain recombines TRBV6-5 with TRBJ1-3, with D maybe TRBD1 (5 bases). The CDR3 length is 13 residues. Germline assignment: CDR1 MNHEY and CDR2 SVGAGI. V lost 2 bases to trimming and J lost 8 bases, with 10 bases between them. In DNA form, the CDR3 reads TGTGCCAGCAGTTACAGGCCGGGACACACCATATATTTT. The encoded protein is CASSYRPGHTIYF.